This T cell receptor (beta chain) was sequenced during a study of shared clonotypes between healthy human individuals (dated by TCRdb to between 2020 and 2021). For the wider study: The cohort included a few men and a couple of women between 18 and 49 years of age. Per donor, three plates each were used for CD4 naive and CD4 memory, two for CD8 naive, and one for CD8 memory. Per donor, leukapheresis produced somewhere between about 0.94 and 9 billion PBMCs. Blood TCR repertoires of a handful of healthy adults were deeply sequenced to estimate repertoire size and the extent of clonotype sharing between individuals. Libraries were prepared and TCR repertoires were sequenced by different laboratories using diverse techniques, in order to increase sequencing depth and limit assay-specific biases. Summary of the overall study and its limitations: Only blood was sampled, and tissue TCR repertoires likely differ from those in blood. Based on pairwise subsampling, the degree of clonotype sharing among donors was expected to be affected by sequencing depth. When a few donors were compared, the shared fraction of clonotypes was approximately 5% for naive CD4, 3% to 4% for naive CD8, more than 2% for memory CD4, and 0.35% to 0.4% for memory CD8. Naive subsets generally had larger estimated clonotype richness than memory subsets. Higher generation probabilities were observed for clonotypes shared by all four sorted-subset donors than for non-shared clonotypes. Rarefaction of sorted-subset datasets indicated incomplete sequencing despite the large sequencing depth. The small number of donors limited the genetic and exposure-history diversity represented.

Using the deep immunoSEQ assay, multiplex PCR amplified TCR CDR3 regions from genomic DNA. Extracted genomic DNA from each cell subset was spread evenly across all wells of several immunoSEQ 96-well plates, with each plate serving as a replicate. Each replicate PCR for sorted subsets received 150 to 250 ng genomic DNA, equal to about 30,000 T cell genomes. Purified libraries were measured with a Qubit 3.0 fluorometer, size-checked on a Bioanalyzer 2100, and measured again with the KAPA Library Quantification kit. Every immunoSEQ 96-well plate was sequenced on a dedicated single-read 150-cycle Illumina NextSeq 550 flow cell. In the original analysis: Because the immunoSEQ output included only junctional sequences and no quality scores, the filtering could not be the same as the filtering used for full-length reads. Sequences were annotated with PyIR, a Python wrapper for IgBLAST v1.9, using IMGT germline references to assign V/J genes and CDR3. Reads were filtered out if the reads had weak V/J assignments (E-value above 1e-6), no CDR3, stop codons, out-of-frame junctions, or ambiguous translated residues. V3J clonotypes were defined as sequences sharing the same inferred V gene, J gene, and CDR3 amino acid sequence. To compute the percentage overlap between repertoires, the number of shared unique clonotypes was divided by the size of the smaller repertoire. Richness of each repertoire was evaluated using RTK rarefaction, the Chao1 estimator, and Recon v2.1 estimates of unobserved clonotypes. For all TCRbeta clonotypes obtained by the gDNA method from several donors, generation probabilities were computed with OLGA. TCRdb carries this immuneACCESS record with in-frame sequences only. Its versions omit some clonotypes, under half of them owing to an unresolved V gene in the studies checked, with the rest unexplained. V, J and clone size were drawn from that table, and D and trimming were deduced from the DNA. The sample contains about 2.4 million clones, more than 85% of them found a single time. Roughly 0.36% of the sample rests with the top ten.

The donors were healthy, HIV-negative adults with no recently reported acute infections or vaccinations. Every donor was a Caucasian adult living in Nashville, Tennessee, USA. CD4+ T cells were enriched by magnetic negative selection, after which naive cells were positively selected on CD45RA and the negative fraction was taken as the memory subset. Blood was obtained by leukapheresis, after which PBMCs were separated by Ficoll-Histopaque density gradient centrifugation and cryopreserved in liquid nitrogen vapor phase. Purity and quantity of every magnetically sorted T cell population were checked by analytical flow cytometry. Each sorted fraction had its genomic DNA isolated and then quantified by UV absorbance on a Nanodrop 2000c. Worth noting for this clone: What antigen it recognizes has not been identified. Per-nucleotide qualities are absent, and no much larger clonotype sits a single base away.

The receptor comes from a man between 18 and 29 years old in good health. Some clones in this sample may be carry-over from other donors' samples. The sequenced material came from naive CD4+ T cells from PBMCs. What the cell subset or site label conveys for this sample: CD45RA+ positively selected.

The bases read TGTGCCAGCAGCCCGGGGGGTATGAACACCGGGGAGCTGTTTTTT. Its translation reads: CASSPGGMNTGELFF. The chain links TRBV5-4 with TRBJ2-2, with TRBD2 matching 7 junction bases. After removal of 4 bases from V and 1 base from J, the junction retains 4 bases not matched to a gene. Including the terminal cysteine and phenylalanine, the CDR3 comprises 15 residues. The CDR3 DNA has 45 bases and is translated from base 1. CDR1 is given as SGHNT and CDR2 as YYREEE, both from the germline V gene (reference sequence). The CDR3, completed at both ends by the reference TRBV5-4 and TRBJ2-2 genes, gives the full variable domain ETGVTQSPTHLIKTRGQQVTLRCSSQSGHNTVSWYQQALGQGPQFIFQYYREEENGRGNFPPRFSGLQFPNYSSELNVNALELDDSALYLCASSPGGMNTGELFFGEGSRLTVL.